These T cell receptor beta chains were read from a single sample in a study of kidney transplant recipient with SARS-CoV-2 infection. One entry per CDR3 protein, called by TCRdb with MiXCR from the reads. Of 250,000 or so distinct CDR3 sequences listed, under 35% are singletons. Sequencing was performed on a blood sample, taken at baseline and on roughly day 110 from a kidney transplant recipient. These receptor sequences come from a male patient aged 30 to 40 who had COVID-19 and was a kidney transplant recipient. Some T cells may possibly be graft donor cells. The CDR3 runs from the conserved cysteine through the conserved F or W. D genes are given only for firm matches. Clone size is given for some rows only: seen once, a few or many times, or a class if the clone is expanded.

clone_size,d_call,cdr3_length,j_call,v_call,cdr3_nt,cdr3_aa
many,TRBD1,14,TRBJ1-1,TRBV28,TGTGCCAGCAGTCCCCGGGACAGGGAGGGGGAAGCTTTCTTT,CASSPRDREGEAFF
few,.,17,TRBJ1-2,TRBV6-1,TGTGCCAGCAGTAGCATTGTCTCTATGCGAAAGACCTATGGCTACACCTTC,CASSSIVSMRKTYGYTF
.,.,17,TRBJ1-2,TRBV16,TGTGCCAACAGCTATGCTAGGGTCGTTAGAAAGACCTATGGCTACACCTTC,CANSYARVVRKTYGYTF
few,.,11,TRBJ2-7,TRBV6-5,TGTGCCACTTACTACGGGCGCGAGCAGTACTTC,CATYYGREQYF
many,.,17,TRBJ1-2,TRBV6-1,TGTGCCAGCAGTATTCCTGGCTCTATGCGAAAGACCTATGGCTACACCTTC,CASSIPGSMRKTYGYTF
many,TRBD1,17,TRBJ1-1,TRBV19,TGTGCCAGTAGTATAGTCGGGACAGGGGTAGGGAGGACTGAAGCTTTCTTT,CASSIVGTGVGRTEAFF
many,TRBD1,18,TRBJ2-6,TRBV11-2,TGTGCCAGCAGCCGGCGTGCAGGGGGCGCCTCTGGGGCCAACGTCCTGACTTTC,CASSRRAGGASGANVLTF
many,.,13,TRBJ1-1,TRBV11-2,TGTGCCAGCAGCCAACTGTCGAGGGATCAAGCTTTCTTT,CASSQLSRDQAFF
many,.,13,TRBJ1-1,TRBV12-3/TRBV12-4,TGTGCCAGCAGTTTAACGGTGCAGACTGAAGCTTTCTTT,CASSLTVQTEAFF
few,.,15,TRBJ2-5,TRBV3-2,TGTGCCAGCAGCCAAGATTTATTCTTGGGGGCGACCCAGTACTTC,CASSQDLFLGATQYF
many,.,15,TRBJ1-2,TRBV27,TGTGCCAGCAGCCCAGACAGTTTATCAAACTATGGCTACACCTTC,CASSPDSLSNYGYTF
few,.,16,TRBJ1-2,TRBV5-1,TGCGCCAGCTACAAGGTATTGGTTCGAAAGACCTATGGCTACACCTTC,CASYKVLVRKTYGYTF
many,TRBD1,14,TRBJ1-2,TRBV19,TGTGCCAGTGGGATCGGGGGACAGGGCTATGGCTACACCTTC,CASGIGGQGYGYTF
.,.,11,TRBJ2-5,TRBV29-1,TGCAGCGCTGACTCCTTAGAGACCCAGTACTTC,CSADSLETQYF
many,.,15,TRBJ2-1,TRBV18,TGTGCCAGCTCACCACTTATCGCCGTGGGGGATGAGCAGTTCTTC,CASSPLIAVGDEQFF
.,.,17,TRBJ1-2,TRBV10-1,TGCGCCAGCAGTCAGGAAGCAAGATCGCGAAAGACCTATGGCTACGCCTTC,CASSQEARSRKTYGYAF
.,TRBD2,17,TRBJ2-1,TRBV4-1,TGCGCCAGCAGCCGAGTTGCGCAGGTGACTAGCATCAATGAGCAGTTCTTC,CASSRVAQVTSINEQFF
.,TRBD1,16,TRBJ2-3,TRBV11-3,TGTGCCAGCAGCTCCAGGACAGGGGGCTTGTCAGATACGCAGTATTTT,CASSSRTGGLSDTQYF
many,.,13,TRBJ1-2,TRBV20-1,TGCAGTGCTAGTTTTAGGGGGAGAAGTGGCTACACCTTC,CSASFRGRSGYTF
many,.,19,TRBJ1-2,TRBV7-5,.,CISVPESMREVGKTYGYTF
many,.,17,TRBJ2-2,TRBV19,TGTGCCAGTAGTATGCAGGGTGTGGGAGACTACACCGGGGAGCTGTTTTTT,CASSMQGVGDYTGELFF
.,TRBD2,16,TRBJ2-1,TRBV27,TGTGCCAGCTCCCCTACGGCGGGAGTTAACTACAATGAGCAGTTCTTC,CASSPTAGVNYNEQFF
many,.,17,TRBJ1-2,TRBV11-2,TGTGCCAGCAGCGTGTTTAAAACAAGCAGAAAGACCTATGGCTACACCTTC,CASSVFKTSRKTYGYTF
many,.,14,TRBJ1-1,TRBV25-1,TGTGCCAGCACCTTGGGGGGCAGAGGGGGTAAATTTTTCTTT,CASTLGGRGGKFFF
.,.,13,TRBJ2-1,TRBV28,TGTGCCAGCACTGACGGATACTACAATGAGCAGCTCTTC,CASTDGYYNEQLF
few,TRBD2,14,TRBJ2-3,TRBV10-3,TGTGCCATCAGGACCGGGACTAACACAGATACGCAGTATTTT,CAIRTGTNTDTQYF
many,.,17,TRBJ1-2,TRBV24-1,TGTGCCACCAGTGAATGGTTTAGTACCAGAAAGACCTATGGCTACACCTTC,CATSEWFSTRKTYGYTF